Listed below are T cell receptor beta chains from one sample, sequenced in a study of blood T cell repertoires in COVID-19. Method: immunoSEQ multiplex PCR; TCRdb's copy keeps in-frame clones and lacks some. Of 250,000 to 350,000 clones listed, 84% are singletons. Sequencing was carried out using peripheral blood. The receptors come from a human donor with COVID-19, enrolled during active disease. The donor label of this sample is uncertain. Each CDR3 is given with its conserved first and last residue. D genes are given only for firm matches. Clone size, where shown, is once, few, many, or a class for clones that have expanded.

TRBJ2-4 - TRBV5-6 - TGTGCCAGCAGCTTGGGTGACAGTCGAGACATTCAGTACTTC CASSLGDSRDIQYF
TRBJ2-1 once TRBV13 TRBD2 TGTGCCAGCAGCTCGGGACTACCGCCGAATGAGCAGTTCTTC CASSSGLPPNEQFF
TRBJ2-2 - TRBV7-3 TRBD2 TGTGCCAGCAGCTTATTGGCTAGCGGGAGTGGCACCGGGGAGCTGTTTTTT CASSLLASGSGTGELFF
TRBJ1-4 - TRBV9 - TGTGCCAGCAGCGTAGAGGGGGTTTTCGGAAAACTGTTTTTT CASSVEGVFGKLFF
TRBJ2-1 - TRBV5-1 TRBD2 TGCGCCAGCAGCCTACCAAGGTTTACGGGAGGGCCCTCGGATGAGCAGTTCTTC CASSLPRFTGGPSDEQFF
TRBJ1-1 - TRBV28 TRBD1 TGTGCCAGCAGGGGACAGGGGGCAAACACTGAAGCTTTCTTT CASRGQGANTEAFF
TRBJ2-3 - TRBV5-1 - TGCGCCAGCAGCAGCCTTGGGGGCCAGAACCCCACCGGAGATACGCAGTATTTT CASSSLGGQNPTGDTQYF
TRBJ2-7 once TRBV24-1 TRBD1 TGTGCCACCAGTGATTTCAGACAGGGGATCTCCTACGAGCAGTACTTC CATSDFRQGISYEQYF
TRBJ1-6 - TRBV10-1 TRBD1 TGCGCCAGCAGTGGGACAGGGACGCGCTCACCCCTCCACTTT CASSGTGTRSPLHF
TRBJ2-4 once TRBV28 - TGTGCCAGCAGTGCCTCGACAGGCCCCAACATTCAGTACTTC CASSASTGPNIQYF
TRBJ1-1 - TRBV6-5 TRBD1 TGTGCCAGCGGGAGGGACAGGGGGCGGACAGGAGCTTTCTTT CASGRDRGRTGAFF
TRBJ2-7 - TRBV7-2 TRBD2 TGTGCCAGCAGCCCCCGTGTTAGCGGGACTAGCTACGAGCAGTACTTC CASSPRVSGTSYEQYF
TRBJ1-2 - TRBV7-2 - TGTGCCAGCAGCTTCCTGGCAAGCTATGGCTACACCTTC CASSFLASYGYTF
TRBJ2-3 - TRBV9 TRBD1 TGTGCCAGCAGCGTAGAGGGGGCAATGGATACGCAGTATTTT CASSVEGAMDTQYF
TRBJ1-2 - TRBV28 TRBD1 TGTGCCAGCACCCCTTCCGGGACAGTGAAGAATGGCTACACCTTC CASTPSGTVKNGYTF
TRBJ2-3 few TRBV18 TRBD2 TGTGCCAGCTCACCACCGGGTGCGGGAGCTTCCACAGATACGCAGTATTTT CASSPPGAGASTDTQYF
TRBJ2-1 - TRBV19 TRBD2 TGTGCCAGTAGTAGGGGAGCGGGGTCCTACAATGAGCAGTTCTTC CASSRGAGSYNEQFF
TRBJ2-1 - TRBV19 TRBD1 TGTGCCAGTAGTATGGGGGACAGGGGGCTAGATGAGCAGTTCTTC CASSMGDRGLDEQFF
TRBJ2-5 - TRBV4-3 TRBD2 TGCGCCAGCAGCAACCGCGGGACTACCCCCCAAGAGACCCAGTACTTC CASSNRGTTPQETQYF
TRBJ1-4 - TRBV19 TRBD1 TGTGCCAGTAAGGGGGCACCCGCAACTAATGAAAAACTGTTTTTT CASKGAPATNEKLFF
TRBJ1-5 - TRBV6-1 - TGTGCCAGCAGTGAACGGGGTAATCAGCCCCAGCATTTT CASSERGNQPQHF
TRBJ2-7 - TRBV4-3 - TGCGCCAGCAGCCAAGACATTCTCCGGGAGCAGTACTTC CASSQDILREQYF
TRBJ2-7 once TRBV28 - TGTGCCAGCAGAACCGGGACTCCATTCTACGAGCAGTACTTC CASRTGTPFYEQYF
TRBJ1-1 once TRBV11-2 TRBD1 TGTGCCAGCCGGTCCCGGGACAGGGACACTGAAGCTTTCTTT CASRSRDRDTEAFF
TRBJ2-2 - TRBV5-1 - TGCGCCAGCAGCTTGCAGTCGTCGTCCGGGGAGCTGTTTTTT CASSLQSSSGELFF
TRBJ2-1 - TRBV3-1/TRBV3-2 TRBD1 TGTGCCAGCAGCCAGACAGGGGATGAGCAGTTCTTC CASSQTGDEQFF
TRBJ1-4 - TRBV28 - TGTGCCAGCAGTTTACAGGGTGTAAGTGAAAAACTGTTTTTT CASSLQGVSEKLFF
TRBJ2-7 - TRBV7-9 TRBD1 TGTGCCAGCAGCGAGGACAGGGAGCAGTACTTC CASSEDREQYF
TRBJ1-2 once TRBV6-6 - TGTGCCAGCATCGCAGGCTGGGCCCAGAACTATGGCTACACCTTC CASIAGWAQNYGYTF
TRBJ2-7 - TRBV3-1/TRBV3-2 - TGTGCCAGCAGCCAATCAAGGTCATCGGGAGTGCAGTACTTC CASSQSRSSGVQYF
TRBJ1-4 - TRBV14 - TGTGCCAGCAGCCCTACAAGGAGTCGGGAAAAACTGTTTTTT CASSPTRSREKLFF
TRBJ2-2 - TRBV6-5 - TGTGCCAGCAGTTTCGACAGGAACACCGGGGAGCTGTTTTTT CASSFDRNTGELFF
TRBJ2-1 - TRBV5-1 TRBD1 TGCGCCAGCAGCTTGGGAGGGGGCAGCTACAATGAGCAGTTCTTC CASSLGGGSYNEQFF
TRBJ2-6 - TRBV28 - TGTGCCAGCAGGTCAGGGGAGGGCTCTGGGGCCAACGTCCTGACTTTC CASRSGEGSGANVLTF
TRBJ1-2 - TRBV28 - TGTGCCAGCACCGAGGGGGGGATAGGCTATGGCTACACCTTC CASTEGGIGYGYTF
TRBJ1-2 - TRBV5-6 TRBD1 TGTGCCAGCAGCCCGCTGGGACAGCTGGGGCATGGCTACACCTTC CASSPLGQLGHGYTF
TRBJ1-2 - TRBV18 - TGTGCCAGCTCACCACAGAGTCTCCTGGGGAGGGCGAGCTACACCTTC CASSPQSLLGRASYTF
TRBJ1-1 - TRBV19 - TGTGCCACGGGGTGGGGGAGGACTGAAGCTTTCTTT CATGWGRTEAFF
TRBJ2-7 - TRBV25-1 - TGTGCCAGCAGTGAACGGGGAGTGGGAGAGCAGTACTTC CASSERGVGEQYF
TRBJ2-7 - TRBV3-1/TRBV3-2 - TGTGCCAGCAGCCAAGATCCGAGGTTCGGGGAGCAGTACTTC CASSQDPRFGEQYF
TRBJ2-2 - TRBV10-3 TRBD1 TGTGCCATCAGAAGGGGGCAGGACACCGGGGAGCTGTTTTTT CAIRRGQDTGELFF
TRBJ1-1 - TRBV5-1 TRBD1 TGCGCCAGCAGCTCCCAGGGGGCGTCATCATCCACTGAAGCTTTCTTT CASSSQGASSSTEAFF
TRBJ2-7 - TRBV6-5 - TGTGCCAGCAGTAAGTCGGGTGGGCAGTACTTC CASSKSGGQYF
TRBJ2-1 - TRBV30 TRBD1 TGTGCCTGGAGCCGGGACAGGGAACGGTTGAGTGGCAATGAGCAGTTCTTC CAWSRDRERLSGNEQFF
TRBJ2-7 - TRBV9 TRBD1 TGTGCCAGCAGCCCTTCGGGACAGGGGATCTACGGGCAGTACTTC CASSPSGQGIYGQYF
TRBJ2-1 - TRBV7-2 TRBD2 TGTGCCAGCAGGGCTAGCGGGAGTTATTACAATGAGCAGTTCTTC CASRASGSYYNEQFF
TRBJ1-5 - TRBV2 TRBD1 TGTGCCAGCAGTTTCCAGGGGGCTAGCAATCAGCCCCAGCATTTT CASSFQGASNQPQHF
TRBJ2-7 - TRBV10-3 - TGTGCCACCGCGCGAAGCGAGGCTCCGTACGAGCAGTACTTC CATARSEAPYEQYF